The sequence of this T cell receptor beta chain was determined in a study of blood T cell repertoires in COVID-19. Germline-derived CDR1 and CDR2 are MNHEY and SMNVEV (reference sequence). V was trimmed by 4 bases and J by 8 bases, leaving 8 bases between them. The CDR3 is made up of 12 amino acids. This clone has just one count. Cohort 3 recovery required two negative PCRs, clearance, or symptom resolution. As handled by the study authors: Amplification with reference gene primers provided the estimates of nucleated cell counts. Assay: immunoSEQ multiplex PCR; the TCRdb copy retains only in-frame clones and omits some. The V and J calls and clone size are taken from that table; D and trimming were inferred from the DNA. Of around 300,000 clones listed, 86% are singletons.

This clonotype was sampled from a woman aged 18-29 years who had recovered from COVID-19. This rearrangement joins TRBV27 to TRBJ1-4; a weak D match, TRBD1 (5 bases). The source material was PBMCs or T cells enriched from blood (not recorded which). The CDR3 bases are TGTGCCAGCAGTTCAGGGCGCGAAAAACTGTTTTTT. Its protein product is CASSSGREKLFF.